A single sample gave rise to the 7 T cell receptor beta chains below, sequenced in a study of T-cell memory formation after mild COVID-19 (dated by TCRdb to the early 2020s). The receptor library was made with 5' RACE. Sequenced on an Illumina NovaSeq 6000. TCRdb trimmed public reads at Q25 via fastp, called clones via MiXCR and kept in-frame beta chains. Every CDR3 protein is listed once, alongside the most common genes and DNA of its rows. This sample has hundreds of thousands of distinct CDR3 sequences in its table, and roughly 18% of those were observed once. Of the sample, over 9% falls within the top ten clones. Specimen: PBMCs or a T cell subset sorted from them (not recorded which). These receptors were obtained from an adult woman who had mild COVID-19 (a few samples of this study predate the infection). The sample titles of this study are shuffled in the database, so cell type and time point are left out; the donor was told from shared clones.

This clonotype was found a few times. The chain links TRBV7-8 to TRBJ1-5; 10 positions agree with TRBD1. The CDR3 runs to 15 residues. The germline V gene encodes CDR1 SGHVS and CDR2 FQNEAQ. Trimming at V came to 5 bases and at J to 6 bases, leaving 7 bases not matched to a gene. The CDR3 is CASSLQGQGFQPQHF. The DNA of the CDR3 is TGTGCCAGCAGCCTGCAGGGACAGGGGTTTCAGCCCCAGCATTTT.

This clonotype was picked up one time. The chain joins TRBV6-2 or TRBV6-3 to TRBJ2-5; D is possibly TRBD2 (6 bases). V dropped 4 bases and J dropped 7 bases, with 13 bases sitting between them. Germline CDR1 reads MNHEY; CDR2 reads SVGEGT. CDR3 length: 13 amino acids. The CDR3: CASSSPGEGTQYF. In DNA, the CDR3 is TGTGCCAGCAGTTCGCCGGGAGAAGGGACCCAGTACTTC.

The genes are TRBV5-1 and TRBJ2-7; possible D gene TRBD2, 5 bases. This CDR3 has 14 residues. Germline assignment: CDR1 SGHRS and CDR2 YFSETQ. Trimming shortened V by 4 bases and J by 2 bases, and 13 bases separated the two germline ends. The CDR3 here is CASSRPGNPYEQYF. The CDR3 nucleotides read TGCGCCAGCAGCCGTCCGGGGAACCCCTACGAGCAGTACTTC.

In its sample, this clonotype was seen many times. The gene calls are TRBV7-3 and TRBJ2-3; D perhaps matches TRBD2 (6 bases). CDR3 size: 14 residues. The germline V gene encodes CDR1 SGHTA and CDR2 FQGTGA. V was pared by 1 base and J by 2 bases, with 7 bases between. In nucleotides, the CDR3 is TGTGCCAGCAGCTTAAGGGGGGACACAGATACGCAGTATTTT. This encodes CASSLRGDTDTQYF.

The gene calls are TRBV6-5 and TRBJ1-2, with 8 bases matching TRBD1. V lost 5 bases, J lost 3 bases, and 11 bases stayed unmatched. Germline V gives CDR1 MNHEY, CDR2 SVGAGI. The CDR3 is 16 amino acids. CDR3 region: CASSELPGTGYYGYTF. DNA for the CDR3: TGTGCCAGCAGTGAACTACCCGGGACAGGCTACTATGGCTACACCTTC.

The rearrangement uses TRBV20-1 and TRBJ2-7; D might be TRBD1 (6 bases). V lost 2 bases and J 2 bases, leaving 16 bases between the germline ends. Germline-derived CDR1 and CDR2 are DFQATT and SNEGSKA (reference sequence). The CDR3 sequence is 15 residues long. CDR3 amino acids: CSARPRDIGTYEQYF. In DNA form, the CDR3 reads TGCAGTGCTAGACCCCGGGACATCGGAACCTACGAGCAGTACTTC.

The chain is built from TRBV12-3 or TRBV12-4 and TRBJ2-1; D is possibly TRBD2 (6 bases). Trimming took off 5 bases at V and 9 bases at J, with 20 bases between the two ends. The CDR3 totals 15 residues. CDR3 coding DNA: TGTGCCAGCAGTCCGGGGACTCTAGGATCCAGTGAGCAGTTCTTC. Translated, it gives CASSPGTLGSSEQFF.